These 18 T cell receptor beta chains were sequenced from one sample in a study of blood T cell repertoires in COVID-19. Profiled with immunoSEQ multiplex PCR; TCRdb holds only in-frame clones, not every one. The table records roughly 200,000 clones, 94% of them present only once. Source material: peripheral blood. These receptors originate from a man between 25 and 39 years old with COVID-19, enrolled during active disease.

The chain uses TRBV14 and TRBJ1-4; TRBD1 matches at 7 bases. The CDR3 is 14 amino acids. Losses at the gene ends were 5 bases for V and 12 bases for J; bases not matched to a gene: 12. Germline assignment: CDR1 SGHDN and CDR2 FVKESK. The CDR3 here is CASSRIQGTGELFF. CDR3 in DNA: TGTGCCAGCAGCAGAATACAGGGGACGGGGGAACTGTTTTTT.

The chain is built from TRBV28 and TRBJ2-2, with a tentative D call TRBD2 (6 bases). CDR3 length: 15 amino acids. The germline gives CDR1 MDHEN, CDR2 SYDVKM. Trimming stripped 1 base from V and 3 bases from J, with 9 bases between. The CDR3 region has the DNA TGTGCCAGCAGTTTATCAACGGGGGACACCGGGGAGCTGTTTTTT. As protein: CASSLSTGDTGELFF.

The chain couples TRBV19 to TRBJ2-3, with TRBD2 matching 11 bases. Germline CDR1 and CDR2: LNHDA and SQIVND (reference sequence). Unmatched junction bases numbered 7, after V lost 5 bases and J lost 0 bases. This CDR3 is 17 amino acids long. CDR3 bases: TGTGCCAGTAGTGGTAGGTTAGCGGGGGGGAGCACAGATACGCAGTATTTT. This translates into CASSGRLAGGSTDTQYF.

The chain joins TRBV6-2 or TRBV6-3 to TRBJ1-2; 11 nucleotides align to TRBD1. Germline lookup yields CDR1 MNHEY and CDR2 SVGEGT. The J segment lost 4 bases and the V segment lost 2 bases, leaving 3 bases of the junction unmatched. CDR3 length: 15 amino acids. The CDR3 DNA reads TGTGCCAGCAGTTACCGGGACAGGGGGGTCTATGGCTACACCTTC. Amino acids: CASSYRDRGVYGYTF.

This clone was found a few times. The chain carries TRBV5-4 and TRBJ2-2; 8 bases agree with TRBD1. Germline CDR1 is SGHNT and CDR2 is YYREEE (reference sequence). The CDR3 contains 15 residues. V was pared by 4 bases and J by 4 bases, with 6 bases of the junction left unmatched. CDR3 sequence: CASSRGQGPTGELFF. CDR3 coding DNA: TGTGCCAGCAGCCGAGGACAGGGCCCCACCGGGGAGCTGTTTTTT.

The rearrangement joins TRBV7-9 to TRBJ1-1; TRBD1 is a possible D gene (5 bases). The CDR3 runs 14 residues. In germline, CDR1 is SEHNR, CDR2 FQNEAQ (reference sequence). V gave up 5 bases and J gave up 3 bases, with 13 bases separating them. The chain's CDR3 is CASSRSGWHTEAFF. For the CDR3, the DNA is TGTGCCAGCAGCCGCTCAGGGTGGCACACTGAAGCTTTCTTT.

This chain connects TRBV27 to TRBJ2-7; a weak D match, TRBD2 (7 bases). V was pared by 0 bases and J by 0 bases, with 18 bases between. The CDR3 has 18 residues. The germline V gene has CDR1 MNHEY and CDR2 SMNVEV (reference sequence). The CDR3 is CASSLSAVPGGISYEQYF. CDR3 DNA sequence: TGTGCCAGCAGTTTATCTGCTGTCCCGGGGGGCATCTCCTACGAGCAGTACTTC.

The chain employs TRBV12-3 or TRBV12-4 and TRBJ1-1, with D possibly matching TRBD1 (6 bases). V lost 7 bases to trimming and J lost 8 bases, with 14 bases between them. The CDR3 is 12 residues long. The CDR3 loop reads CASNRQATEAFF. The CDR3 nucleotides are TGTGCCAGCAACAGACAGGCGACCGAAGCTTTCTTT.

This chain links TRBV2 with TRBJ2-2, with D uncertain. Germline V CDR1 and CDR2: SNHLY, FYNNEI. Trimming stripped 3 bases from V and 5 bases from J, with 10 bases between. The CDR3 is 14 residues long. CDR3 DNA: TGTGCCAGCAGTGAGAATCACAGAACCGGGGAGCTGTTTTTT. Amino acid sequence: CASSENHRTGELFF. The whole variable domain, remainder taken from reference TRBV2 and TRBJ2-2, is EPEVTQTPSHQVTQMGQEVILRCVPISNHLYFYWYRQILGQKVEFLVSFYNNEISEKSEIFDDQFSVERPDGSNFTLKIRSTKLEDSAMYFCASSENHRTGELFFGEGSRLTVL.

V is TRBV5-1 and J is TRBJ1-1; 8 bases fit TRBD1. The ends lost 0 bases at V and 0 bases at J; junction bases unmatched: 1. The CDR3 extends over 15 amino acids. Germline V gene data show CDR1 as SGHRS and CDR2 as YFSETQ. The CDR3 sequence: CASSLAGQVNTEAFF. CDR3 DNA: TGCGCCAGCAGCTTGGCGGGACAGGTGAACACTGAAGCTTTCTTT. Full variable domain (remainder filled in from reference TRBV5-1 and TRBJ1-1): KAGVTQTPRYLIKTRGQQVTLSCSPISGHRSVSWYQQTPGQGLQFLFEYFSETQRNKGNFPGRFSGRQFSNSRSEMNVSTLELGDSALYLCASSLAGQVNTEAFFGQGTRLTVV.

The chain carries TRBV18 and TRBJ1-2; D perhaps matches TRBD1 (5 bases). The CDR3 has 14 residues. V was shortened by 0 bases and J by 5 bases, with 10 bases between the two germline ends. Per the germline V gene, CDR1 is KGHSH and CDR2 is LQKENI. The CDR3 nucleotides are TGTGCCAGCTCACCACCTGAACAGGCGTATGGCTACACCTTC. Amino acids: CASSPPEQAYGYTF.

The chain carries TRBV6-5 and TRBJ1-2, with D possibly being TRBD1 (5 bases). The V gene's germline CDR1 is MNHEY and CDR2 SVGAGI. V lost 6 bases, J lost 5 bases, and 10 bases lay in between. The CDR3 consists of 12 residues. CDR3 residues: CASSGTVYGYTF. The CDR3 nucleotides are TGTGCCAGCAGCGGGACTGTTTATGGCTACACCTTC.

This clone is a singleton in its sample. The CDR3 protein is CASSEGTGWGTEAFF. CDR3 nucleotide sequence: TGTGCCAGCAGCGAGGGGACAGGGTGGGGTACTGAAGCTTTCTTT. The rearrangement uses TRBV9 and TRBJ1-1, with 9 bases aligning to TRBD1. Germline lookup yields CDR1 SGDLS and CDR2 YYNGEE. The CDR3 length is 15 residues. With V trimmed by 3 bases and J by 5 bases, 8 bases remained unmatched.

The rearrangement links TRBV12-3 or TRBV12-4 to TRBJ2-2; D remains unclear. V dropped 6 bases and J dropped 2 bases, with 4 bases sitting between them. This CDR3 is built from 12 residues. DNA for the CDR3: TGTGCCAGCAGATATAACACCGGGGAGCTGTTTTTT. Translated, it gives CASRYNTGELFF.

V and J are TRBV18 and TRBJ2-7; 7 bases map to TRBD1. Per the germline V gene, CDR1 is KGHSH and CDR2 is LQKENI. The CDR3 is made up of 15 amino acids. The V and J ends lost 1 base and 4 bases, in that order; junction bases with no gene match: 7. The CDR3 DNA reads TGTGCCAGCTCACCACGGGTACAGGGGAGTTACGAGCAGTACTTC. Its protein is CASSPRVQGSYEQYF.

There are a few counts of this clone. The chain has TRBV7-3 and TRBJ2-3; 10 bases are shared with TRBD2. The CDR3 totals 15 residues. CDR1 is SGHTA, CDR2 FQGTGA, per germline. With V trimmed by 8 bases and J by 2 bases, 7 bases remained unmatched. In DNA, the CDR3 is TGTGCCAGCGCGGTACTAGCGGGGAACACAGATACGCAGTATTTT. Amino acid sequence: CASAVLAGNTDTQYF.

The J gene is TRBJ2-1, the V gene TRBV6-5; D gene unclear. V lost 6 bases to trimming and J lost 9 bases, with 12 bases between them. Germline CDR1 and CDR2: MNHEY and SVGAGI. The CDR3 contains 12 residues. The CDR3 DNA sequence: TGTGCCAGCAGCTCCCCGGTTAGTGAGCAGTTCTTC. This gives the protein CASSSPVSEQFF.

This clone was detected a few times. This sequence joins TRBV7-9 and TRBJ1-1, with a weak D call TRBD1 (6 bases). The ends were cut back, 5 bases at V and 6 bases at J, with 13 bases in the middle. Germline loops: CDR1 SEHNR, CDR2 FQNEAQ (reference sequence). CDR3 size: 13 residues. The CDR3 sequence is CASSPTGGSEAFF. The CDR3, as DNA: TGTGCCAGCAGCCCCACTGGGGGCTCTGAAGCTTTCTTT.